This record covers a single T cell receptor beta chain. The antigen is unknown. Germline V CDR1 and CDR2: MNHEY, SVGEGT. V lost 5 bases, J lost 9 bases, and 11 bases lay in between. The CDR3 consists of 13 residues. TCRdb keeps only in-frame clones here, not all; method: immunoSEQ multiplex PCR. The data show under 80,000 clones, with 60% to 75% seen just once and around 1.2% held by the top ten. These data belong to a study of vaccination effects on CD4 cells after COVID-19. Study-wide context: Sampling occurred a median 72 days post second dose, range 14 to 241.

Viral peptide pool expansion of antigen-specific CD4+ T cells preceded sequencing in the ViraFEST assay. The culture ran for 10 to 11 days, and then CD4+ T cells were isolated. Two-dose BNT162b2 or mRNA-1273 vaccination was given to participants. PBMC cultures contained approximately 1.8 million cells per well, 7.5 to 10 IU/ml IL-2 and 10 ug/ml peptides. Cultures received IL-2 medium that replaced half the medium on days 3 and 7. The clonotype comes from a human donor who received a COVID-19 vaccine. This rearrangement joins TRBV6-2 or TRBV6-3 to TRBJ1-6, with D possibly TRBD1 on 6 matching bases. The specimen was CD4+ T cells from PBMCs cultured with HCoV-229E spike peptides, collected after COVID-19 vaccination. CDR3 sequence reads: CASSRGGSSPLHF. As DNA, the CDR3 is TGTGCCAGCAGTCGAGGGGGATCTTCACCCCTCCACTTT.